Listed below are T cell receptor beta chains from one sample, sequenced in a study of long-term antiretroviral therapy in people with HIV. Data came from immunoSEQ multiplex PCR; TCRdb stores just in-frame clones and leaves some out. The sample includes tens of thousands of clones, approximately 90% seen only once; the top ten take almost 7.5%. The sample was unsorted PBMCs, taken 1.8 years before starting antiretroviral therapy. These receptors were taken from a young woman with HIV. CDR3s include the opening cysteine and the closing phenylalanine or tryptophan. For some rows the clone size is stated as once, few or many, or as a class when expanded; others skip it.

v_call,j_call,clone_size,cdr3_aa
TRBV11-3,TRBJ1-6,once,CASSPGTGRNSPLHF
TRBV9,TRBJ2-1,.,CASSPRQGAYNEQFF
TRBV29-1,TRBJ2-3,.,CSVHRDSTDTQYF
TRBV7-9,TRBJ2-3,.,CASSNPGQHTDTQYF
TRBV5-6,TRBJ1-2,.,CASSAGTGGAKPYGYTF
TRBV5-1,TRBJ2-2,.,CASTYNQGANTGELFF
TRBV30,TRBJ1-1,.,CAWRTRGPSALNTEAFF
TRBV4-1,TRBJ1-6,.,CASSSRGVNSPLHF
TRBV5-6,TRBJ2-3,.,CASSSLAPGQNTDTQYF
TRBV29-1,TRBJ1-2,few,CSVAQTGSYGYTF
TRBV19,TRBJ2-7,.,CASSTSLDTYEQYF
TRBV5-1,TRBJ2-3,.,CASSLGGRANNTQYF
TRBV25-1,TRBJ2-7,.,CASSEAGDDFEQYF
TRBV12-5,TRBJ1-6,.,CASGPTGSSYNSPLHF
TRBV5-1,TRBJ2-2,.,CASSSKTGDATGELFF
TRBV15,TRBJ2-1,.,CATSRAGTSANNEQFF
TRBV6-5,TRBJ1-6,.,CASSYQGTDNSPLHF
TRBV25-1,TRBJ2-2,.,CASGDSTGELFF
TRBV30,TRBJ2-1,.,CAWRAGLAGGQNNEQFF
TRBV5-1,TRBJ1-2,once,CASQATGQTGGYTF
TRBV6-1,TRBJ2-3,.,CAISDSAVPDTQYF
TRBV5-1,TRBJ1-4,.,CASSLGVTGIGEKLFF
TRBV5-1,TRBJ1-1,once,CASSLGGGWTEAFF
TRBV5-6,TRBJ1-3,.,CASSFSGTRSGNTIYF
TRBV28,TRBJ2-5,.,CASSLGGGGKETQYF
TRBV2,TRBJ1-1,.,CASSTHSVGAYTEAFF
TRBV11-3,TRBJ2-3,.,CASSLGTSGGAEDTQYF
TRBV28,TRBJ1-1,few,CASSYPGGATEAFF
TRBV5-6,TRBJ1-1,.,CASSFISDTEAFF
TRBV5-1,TRBJ2-3,.,CASSLAGAHTDTQYF
TRBV15,TRBJ2-5,.,CATRRQELGETQYF
TRBV27,TRBJ2-5,.,CASSSGTGGLLETQYF
TRBV5-1,TRBJ2-6,.,CASSFSPSTGANVLTF
TRBV6-5,TRBJ1-5,.,CASSYSRKHNQPQHF
TRBV11-3,TRBJ2-1,.,CASSPGTSGGSASAYNEQFF
TRBV5-1,TRBJ2-7,.,CASSKQGESYEQYF
TRBV18,TRBJ1-3,.,CASSPTRGGGFNTIYF
TRBV6-5,TRBJ1-2,few,CASSRQPDYGYTF
TRBV5-6,TRBJ2-1,.,CASRITAQGSYNEQFF
TRBV10-2,TRBJ2-7,.,CASSESWRGGYEQYF
TRBV5-1,TRBJ1-1,once,CASSLGSLLSGDTNTEAFF
TRBV20-1,TRBJ2-5,.,CSARIGETQYF
TRBV30,TRBJ1-4,.,CAWSVRQLKPENEKLFF
TRBV4-2,TRBJ2-3,.,CASRGEGAADTQYF
TRBV18,TRBJ2-5,.,CASSPLQGETQYF
TRBV10-3,TRBJ1-5,once,CAISESRGRDDQPQHF
TRBV28,TRBJ2-2,.,CASRTTGMNTGELFF
TRBV7-9,TRBJ1-3,.,CASSLREVASGNTIYF
TRBV5-6,TRBJ1-2,once,CASSRDLDRGLGYTF
TRBV6-6,TRBJ1-5,.,CASSWGSVENQPQHF
TRBV12-5,TRBJ2-2,.,CASGFNTGELFF
TRBV7-6,TRBJ2-2,.,CASSLAPSGGAGELFF
TRBV7-2,TRBJ2-2,.,CASSLETGELFF